The next 24 T cell receptor beta chains were all read from a single sample in a study of shared clonotypes between healthy human individuals. Naive CD8 populations comprised CD45RO-negative cells positively selected for CCR7, excluding terminally differentiated effector memory CD45RA+ cells. The table came from immunoSEQ multiplex PCR; TCRdb's copy has only in-frame clones and leaves some out. The table records around 1,900,000 clones, roughly 93% of them present only once. What was sequenced was naive CD8+ T cells from PBMCs. The receptors here all came from a man aged 18 to 30 in good health. Some clones in this sample may be carry-over from other donors' samples.

V and J are TRBV7-9 and TRBJ2-1; D uncertain. CDR3 length: 13 amino acids. V was clipped by 6 bases and J by 6 bases, with 12 bases between them. Germline V CDR1 and CDR2: SEHNR, FQNEAQ (reference sequence). The CDR3 bases are TGTGCCAGCAGTTCGTCAAAGCCCAATGAGCAGTTCTTC. This encodes CASSSSKPNEQFF.

The rearrangement links TRBV11-2 to TRBJ1-1, with D perhaps matching TRBD1 (5 bases). Trimming took 4 bases from V and 0 from J, leaving 12 bases between them. The CDR3 loop spans 15 amino acids. The germline V gene has CDR1 SGHAT and CDR2 FQNNGV. This CDR3 reads CASSYLGELNTEAFF. CDR3 coding DNA: TGTGCCAGCAGCTACCTAGGGGAGCTGAACACTGAAGCTTTCTTT.

The V call is TRBV10-2, the J call TRBJ2-7; TRBD2 aligns across 9 bases. CDR1 is WSHSY, CDR2 SAAADI, per germline. The CDR3 is made up of 14 amino acids. With 4 bases clipped from V and 6 bases from J, the junction kept 7 bases outside the gene matches. The CDR3 is CASSVSGRTLEQYF. Here the CDR3 DNA reads TGCGCCAGCAGTGTCAGCGGGAGGACCCTCGAGCAGTACTTC.

This chain joins TRBV6-6 and TRBJ1-1; possibly TRBD1 for D (6 bases). The CDR3 is 12 residues long. V was shortened by 5 bases and J by 5 bases, with 9 bases between the two germline ends. Per germline, CDR1 MNHNY and CDR2 SVGAGI (reference sequence). Written as DNA, the CDR3 is TGTGCCAGCAGTAAGACAGGAACTGAAGCTTTCTTT. Its translation: CASSKTGTEAFF.

The chain links TRBV7-9 to TRBJ2-7; 7 bases map to TRBD2. The germline V gene encodes CDR1 SEHNR and CDR2 FQNEAQ (reference sequence). J lost 3 bases, V lost 7 bases, and 12 bases had no gene match. CDR3 length: 15 amino acids. The CDR3 protein is CASNPEAAGNYEQYF. The CDR3 nucleotides read TGTGCCAGCAATCCAGAAGCAGCGGGGAACTACGAGCAGTACTTC. The variable domain in full, completed from reference TRBV7-9 and TRBJ2-7, reads DTGVSQNPRHKITKRGQNVTFRCDPISEHNRLYWYRQTLGQGPEFLTYFQNEAQLEKSRLLSDRFSAERPKGSFSTLEIQRTEQGDSAMYLCASNPEAAGNYEQYFGPGTRLTVT.

This clone was observed once. The chain links TRBV19 to TRBJ1-1; the D is unclear. The V gene's germline CDR1 is LNHDA and CDR2 SQIVND (reference sequence). The CDR3 is made up of 15 amino acids. Trimming removed 2 bases from V and 0 bases from J, with 10 bases in between. The CDR3 region has the DNA TGTGCCAGTAGTATAAGAGGGTGGATGAACACTGAAGCTTTCTTT. Protein product: CASSIRGWMNTEAFF.

This clone was observed a handful of times. The genes are TRBV14 and TRBJ2-7; 13 nucleotides line up with TRBD2. The CDR3 spans 15 residues. The V gene's germline CDR1 is SGHDN and CDR2 FVKESK. V was pared by 4 bases and J by 3 bases, with 3 bases of the junction left unmatched. DNA of the CDR3: TGTGCCAGCAGCCCTGGGACTAGCGGGAACTACGAGCAGTACTTC. This encodes CASSPGTSGNYEQYF.

The chain recombines TRBV30 with TRBJ2-7; TRBD2 is a possible D gene (5 bases). Germline loops: CDR1 GTSNPN, CDR2 SVGIG (reference sequence). The ends were cut back, 0 bases at V and 3 bases at J, with 12 bases in the middle. The length of the CDR3 is 14 residues. In DNA, the CDR3 is TGTGCCTGGAGTGTGACGGCAGGAGGCTACGAGCAGTACTTC. Translating gives CAWSVTAGGYEQYF.

The J gene is TRBJ2-2, the V gene TRBV7-8; the D is unclear. V lost 4 bases, J lost 0 bases, and 6 bases lay in between. This CDR3 contains 14 residues. Germline V gene sequence: CDR1 SGHVS, CDR2 FQNEAQ. CDR3 coding DNA: TGTGCCAGCAGCTGGGGTTCGAACACCGGGGAGCTGTTTTTT. This sequence encodes CASSWGSNTGELFF.

The chain joins TRBV27 to TRBJ2-7; D uncertain. Trimming pared 0 bases from V and 4 bases from J, leaving 7 bases between. Germline CDR1 reads MNHEY; CDR2 reads SMNVEV (reference sequence). The CDR3 totals 13 residues. The CDR3 sequence: CASSLSYGYEQYF. DNA for the CDR3: TGTGCCAGCAGTTTATCTTACGGGTACGAGCAGTACTTC.

This clone was counted a single time. The rearrangement joins TRBV7-7 to TRBJ2-1; 10 nucleotides agree with TRBD1. The CDR3 is 14 amino acids. CDR1 and CDR2 from the germline V gene are SSHAT and FNYEAQ (reference sequence). The ends lost 5 bases at V and 7 bases at J; junction bases unmatched: 5. The CDR3 sequence is CASSRQGARNEQFF. CDR3 sequence (DNA): TGTGCCAGCAGCCGACAGGGGGCAAGGAATGAGCAGTTCTTC.

This rearrangement joins TRBV5-6 to TRBJ2-1, with 8 bases that match TRBD1. The CDR3 sequence is 15 residues long. The trim removed 2 bases at V and 4 bases at J, leaving 5 bases unmatched. Germline V CDR1 and CDR2: SGHDT, YYEEEE. DNA for the CDR3: TGTGCCAGCAGCTTAGAAACAGGGGGGTACAATGAGCAGTTCTTC. Translated: CASSLETGGYNEQFF.

The V gene is TRBV7-9, the J gene TRBJ2-1; 10 nucleotides line up with TRBD1. The germline V gene encodes CDR1 SEHNR and CDR2 FQNEAQ (reference sequence). The CDR3 has 16 amino acids. V was pared by 5 bases and J by 6 bases, with 10 bases of the junction left unmatched. CDR3 sequence (DNA): TGTGCCAGCAGCGCGTTCCGGGACAGGGGAATCAATGAGCAGTTCTTC. Protein: CASSAFRDRGINEQFF.

The rearrangement uses TRBV29-1 and TRBJ1-2; 7 nucleotides agree with TRBD1. J was trimmed by 7 bases and V by 7 bases; bases with no gene match: 3. Germline V gene data show CDR1 as SQVTM and CDR2 as ANQGSEA. The CDR3 has 10 amino acids. The chain's CDR3 is CSGYRGGYTF. DNA of the CDR3: TGCAGCGGCTACAGGGGTGGCTACACCTTC.

The chain carries TRBV4-1 and TRBJ1-2, with D unclear. Per germline, CDR1 MGHRA and CDR2 YSYEKL. The CDR3 loop spans 13 amino acids. V lost 4 bases, J lost 5 bases, and 11 bases lay in between. The CDR3 DNA reads TGCGCCAGCAGCCCCCAGACTGATTATGGCTACACCTTC. Encoded protein: CASSPQTDYGYTF.

This clone was seen a handful of times. V usage is TRBV11-2 and J usage is TRBJ2-7, with 8 bases aligning to TRBD2. The CDR3 runs 19 residues. With V trimmed by 3 bases and J by 6 bases, 22 bases remained unmatched. The germline CDR1 and CDR2 sequences are SGHAT and FQNNGV. In nucleotides, the CDR3 is TGTGCCAGCAGCTTCACAGTCCCCCCAGGTCGAGCGGGAGAGAGCGAGCAGTACTTC. It translates to CASSFTVPPGRAGESEQYF.

The chain recombines TRBV6-5 with TRBJ2-1; 8 bases line up with TRBD2. Trimming removed 6 bases from V and 7 bases from J; junction bases left unmatched: 11. The CDR3 length is 15 residues. Germline lookup yields CDR1 MNHEY and CDR2 SVGAGI. The CDR3 protein is CASSFSGNFGNEQFF. The CDR3 bases are TGTGCCAGCAGCTTTAGCGGGAATTTTGGGAATGAGCAGTTCTTC.

The CDR3 reads CASSTRTSGSPYEQYF. Here the CDR3 DNA reads TGTGCCAGTAGTACCAGGACTAGCGGGAGCCCCTACGAGCAGTACTTC. The chain carries TRBV19 and TRBJ2-7; TRBD2 agrees at 13 bases. Germline V gene sequence: CDR1 LNHDA, CDR2 SQIVND (reference sequence). The CDR3 sequence is 16 residues long. With V trimmed by 4 bases and J by 2 bases, 5 bases remained unmatched.

V and J are TRBV27 and TRBJ2-3; perhaps TRBD1 as D (5 bases). Germline CDR1 is MNHEY and CDR2 is SMNVEV (reference sequence). The CDR3 contains 13 residues. V was shortened by 2 bases and J by 4 bases, with 7 bases between the two germline ends. CDR3: CASSLRQPDTQYF. The CDR3 DNA sequence: TGTGCCAGCAGTTTAAGACAGCCAGATACGCAGTATTTT.

The chain uses TRBV5-1 and TRBJ2-7; unclear D gene. The V end was cut by 0 bases, the J end by 4 bases, with 14 bases between. The germline V gene has CDR1 SGHRS and CDR2 YFSETQ. There are 15 residues in the CDR3. The CDR3 is CASSLGGRENYEQYF. CDR3 bases: TGCGCCAGCAGCTTGGGGGGTCGAGAAAATTACGAGCAGTACTTC.

The J gene is TRBJ2-1, the V gene TRBV4-3, with a possible D match to TRBD2 (6 bases). CDR3 length: 18 residues. V was pared by 4 bases and J by 0 bases, with 19 bases between. Germline CDR1 LGHNA, CDR2 YSLEER. The CDR3 loop reads CASSPSGTSQVSYNEQFF. The CDR3 region has the DNA TGCGCCAGCAGCCCGTCAGGAACTAGCCAAGTCTCCTACAATGAGCAGTTCTTC.

In regard to this clone: This sample includes further DNA sequences coding for the same CDR3. V is TRBV4-1 and J is TRBJ2-5; 8 bases are shared with TRBD2. The junction had 2 bases not matched to a gene; V was cut back by 0 bases and J by 5 bases. This CDR3 has 14 amino acids. Germline CDR1 is MGHRA and CDR2 is YSYEKL. The CDR3: CASSQETGGETQYF. CDR3 DNA: TGCGCCAGCAGCCAAGAAACGGGGGGGGAGACCCAGTACTTC.

The sample holds a few counts of this clone. The chain employs TRBV19 and TRBJ1-5; possibly TRBD1 for D (6 bases). The V end was cut by 1 base, the J end by 4 bases, with 11 bases between. This CDR3 spans 15 amino acids. The germline gives CDR1 LNHDA, CDR2 SQIVND (reference sequence). Here the CDR3 reads CASSIVEGGNQPQHF. Here the CDR3 DNA reads TGTGCCAGTAGTATAGTCGAAGGGGGTAATCAGCCCCAGCATTTT.

The rearrangement joins TRBV10-1 to TRBJ2-4; the D call may be TRBD1 or TRBD2 (5 bases each). Per germline, CDR1 WNHNN and CDR2 SYGVQD (reference sequence). The CDR3 length is 15 residues. Trimming shortened V by 4 bases and J by 0 bases, and 10 bases separated the two germline ends. The CDR3 bases are TGCGCCAGCAGTGCGGGGCTCCTAGCCAAAAACATTCAGTACTTC. This codes for CASSAGLLAKNIQYF.